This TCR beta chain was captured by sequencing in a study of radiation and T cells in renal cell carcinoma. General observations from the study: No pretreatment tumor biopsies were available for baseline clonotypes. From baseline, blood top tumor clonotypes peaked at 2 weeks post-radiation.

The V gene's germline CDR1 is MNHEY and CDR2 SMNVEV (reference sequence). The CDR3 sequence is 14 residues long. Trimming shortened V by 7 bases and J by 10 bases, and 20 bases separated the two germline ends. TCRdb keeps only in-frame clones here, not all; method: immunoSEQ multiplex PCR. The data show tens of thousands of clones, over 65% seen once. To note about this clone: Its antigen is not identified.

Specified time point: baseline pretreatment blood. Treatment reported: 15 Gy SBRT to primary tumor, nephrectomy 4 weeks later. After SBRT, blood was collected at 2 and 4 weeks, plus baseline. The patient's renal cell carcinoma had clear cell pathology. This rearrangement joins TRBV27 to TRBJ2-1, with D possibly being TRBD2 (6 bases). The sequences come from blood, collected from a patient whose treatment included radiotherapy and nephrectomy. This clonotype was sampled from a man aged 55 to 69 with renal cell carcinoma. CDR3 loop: CASTRLGSGFEQFF. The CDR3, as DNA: TGTGCCAGCACCAGACTAGGGTCCGGTTTCGAGCAGTTCTTC.